The sequence of this T cell receptor beta chain was determined in a study of blood T cell repertoires in COVID-19. The repertoire was sequenced with immunoSEQ multiplex PCR; TCRdb's copy has only in-frame clones and lacks some. The sample holds fewer than 250,000 clones; around 82% are singletons and the top ten take nearly 7.5%. The germline V and J ends were trimmed by 2 bases and 0 bases, with 5 bases remaining between them. CDR3 length: 13 residues. CDR1 SGHNT and CDR2 YYREEE come from the germline V gene (reference sequence). The rearrangement links TRBV5-4 to TRBJ2-5; D remains unclear. The receptor was derived from a woman in her thirties or forties with acute COVID-19. What was sequenced was PBMCs or T cells enriched from blood (not recorded which). CDR3 sequence: CASSFNNQETQYF. CDR3 bases: TGTGCCAGCAGCTTCAACAACCAAGAGACCCAGTACTTC.